Each of the 6 T cell receptor beta chains below was sequenced from the same sample in a study of blood T cells in healthy people across ages. Next came a second PCR, run for about 6 to 11 cycles, which used a sample-barcoded 5' primer along with a J-beta primer mix. TCRdb reprocessed the 5' RACE reads via MiXCR and lists one record per CDR3 protein. Of around 1,700,000 distinct CDR3 sequences in the sample, roughly 30% were seen once. Source material: blood. The receptors shown here come from a woman aged 30 to 39 in good health.

This clonotype was counted a few times. This chain joins TRBV12-3 or TRBV12-4 and TRBJ2-5; no clear D gene. With 8 bases removed from V and 11 bases from J, the gap between germline ends came to 18 bases. The CDR3 runs 12 residues. The CDR3 loop is CASGLGPSEQYF. CDR3 coding DNA: TGTGCCAGCGGGTTAGGACCCTCGGAGCAGTACTTC.

This chain links TRBV7-2 with TRBJ2-5; maybe TRBD1 (6 bases). CDR3 length equals 13 residues. The germline V gene has CDR1 SGHTA and CDR2 FQGNSA. Trimming removed 5 bases at V and 5 bases at J, with 12 bases between. CDR3 protein: CASSPAQGETQYF. In DNA form, the CDR3 reads TGTGCCAGCAGCCCCGCCCAGGGGGAGACCCAGTACTTC.

This clonotype has ten or more counts. This chain connects TRBV20-1 to TRBJ2-1; D is uncertain. The germline V gene encodes CDR1 DFQATT and CDR2 SNEGSKA (reference sequence). V gave up 3 bases and J gave up 2 bases, with 11 bases separating them. The CDR3 length is 14 residues. CDR3 coding DNA: TGCAGTGCTAGCCGTCCGGGTACCTACAATGAGCAGTTCTTC. It translates to CSASRPGTYNEQFF.

The CDR3 reads CASSLGTDGGYTF. The CDR3 DNA sequence: TGTGCCAGCAGCTTAGGGACAGATGGCGGCTACACCTTC. The J gene is TRBJ1-2, the V gene TRBV7-3, with 7 bases aligning to TRBD1. Germline loops: CDR1 SGHTA, CDR2 FQGTGA. The CDR3 runs 13 residues. J gave up 8 bases and V 2 bases, and 5 bases lay outside the gene matches. The complete variable domain, with remaining parts taken from reference TRBV7-3 and TRBJ1-2, reads GAGVSQTPSNKVTEKGKYVELRCDPISGHTALYWYRQSLGQGPEFLIYFQGTGAADDSGLPNDRFFAVRPEGSVSTLKIQRTERGDSAVYLCASSLGTDGGYTFGSGTRLTVV.

This clonotype was observed a few times. The chain joins TRBV2 to TRBJ1-5; D unclear. CDR1 is SNHLY, CDR2 FYNNEI, per germline. This CDR3 has 15 residues. With 5 bases removed from V and 0 bases from J, the gap between germline ends came to 11 bases. DNA for the CDR3: TGTGCCAGCAGTACCCTAGCGGTTAGCAATCAGCCCCAGCATTTT. Its translation: CASSTLAVSNQPQHF.

CDR3 nucleotides: TGTGCCAGCAGCTTACCAGAGCGGGGGGTTGAAGCTTTCTTT. This codes for CASSLPERGVEAFF. The chain recombines TRBV7-2 with TRBJ1-1; TRBD1 might be the D (5 bases). V dropped 2 bases and J dropped 7 bases, with 14 bases sitting between them. The CDR3 totals 14 residues. The germline V gene has CDR1 SGHTA and CDR2 FQGNSA.